This T cell receptor (beta chain) was recovered during a study of blood T cell repertoires in COVID-19. On the study more broadly: COVID-19 samples from acute and convalescent phases originated in the United States, Italy and Spain. The analysed material was cDNA or gDNA that came from T cells, B-cell-depleted T cells, or PBMCs.

A Seattle source enrolled patients during active infection and followed them longitudinally. V lost 5 bases and J lost 7; bases outside the gene matches: 11. There are 15 residues in the CDR3. Germline V gene sequence: CDR1 LNHDA, CDR2 SQIVND (reference sequence). Libraries were prepared by immunoSEQ multiplex PCR; TCRdb keeps only in-frame clonotypes and omits some of them. In the table there are about 200,000 clones, approximately 80% of which are singletons. The specimen was peripheral blood. The TCR was taken from a man aged 55-75 years with COVID-19, enrolled during active disease. This chain links TRBV19 with TRBJ1-2; TRBD1 matches 9 bases. CDR3 sequence: CASSLTGGSWSGYTF. Here the CDR3 DNA reads TGTGCCAGTAGTCTGACAGGGGGAAGTTGGTCTGGCTACACCTTC.